The following is a T cell receptor beta chain sequence with its context. As yet, its antigen is unknown. Each sorted fraction was over 98% pure. V lost 8 bases and J 4 bases, leaving 14 bases between the germline ends. Germline V CDR1 and CDR2: SEHNR, FQNEAQ (reference sequence). The CDR3 spans 14 residues. The source of the sample is a study of beta chain features in type 1 diabetes. General study points: VDJ junctions from type 1 diabetes patients carried fewer insertions and larger deletions. Shortening that was moderate but significant affected the TCRB CDR3s of Type 1 diabetes patients in all four CD4+ subsets.

Of the isolated RNA, all was reverse transcribed, and so the sequenced material was expressed TCRB transcripts. TCRdb's copy holds only in-frame clones and misses some; the assay was immunoSEQ multiplex PCR. Of hundreds of thousands of clones in the sample, about an eighth were seen once. The sequence was obtained from a man in his late teens or twenties with type 1 diabetes. The chain links TRBV7-9 to TRBJ1-4, with D tentatively TRBD1 (5 bases). The specimen was naive CD4+ T cells from blood. Here the CDR3 DNA reads TGTGCCAGCCTCGGTCGGGGCCTTAATGAAAAACTGTTTTTT. Its translation: CASLGRGLNEKLFF. The whole variable domain, filled in from reference TRBV7-9 and TRBJ1-4, reads DTGVSQNPRHKITKRGQNVTFRCDPISEHNRLYWYRQTLGQGPEFLTYFQNEAQLEKSRLLSDRFSAERPKGSFSTLEIQRTEQGDSAMYLCASLGRGLNEKLFFGSGTQLSVL.